This T cell receptor beta chain is from a study of T cell responses to AZD1222 COVID-19 vaccine. Findings and limits, study-wide: Spike-specific TCR repertoires showed rising breadth and depth after two AZD1222 doses. Mapped onto spike, vaccine-associated CD4 TCRs spanned it and were dominant at 160-218 and 743-854.

TCRdb keeps only in-frame clones here, not all; method: immunoSEQ multiplex PCR. Of around 130,000 clones listed, about 82% are singletons. Details on this clone: Antigen specificity is unknown.

The V end was cut by 10 bases, the J end by 0 bases, with 13 bases between. The CDR3 contains 14 residues. The germline V gene has CDR1 ENHRY and CDR2 SYGVKD. This chain uses TRBV10-3 with TRBJ1-3; D remains unclear. This specimen was peripheral blood, taken on day 0 of AZD1222 vaccination. The TCR was taken from an adult in good health. The CDR3 DNA reads TGTGCCACCGGCGCCGGCAACTCTGGAAACACCATATATTTT. Translated, it gives CATGAGNSGNTIYF.